This TCR beta chain was found in a study of response to subunit inactivated influenza vaccine. Each CDR3 protein gets one entry after TCRdb re-called the RT-PCR reads with MiXCR. The data show more than 250,000 distinct CDR3 sequences, with 20% to 25% seen just once and roughly 10% held by the top ten. This clonotype came up once. The germline CDR1 and CDR2 sequences are MNHEY and SVGEGT. The CDR3 has 16 residues. The V end was cut by 6 bases, the J end by 7 bases, with 24 bases between. The rearrangement links TRBV6-2 or TRBV6-3 to TRBJ1-1; TRBD1 is a possible D gene (6 bases). The sequence was obtained from a man aged 50-75 years who received an inactivated influenza vaccine. The material was PBMCs from blood, obtained less than 22 months after vaccination. The CDR3 DNA is TGTGCCAGCAGCAATCCAACCGGGACACAGGATTATGAAGCTTTCTTT. It encodes CASSNPTGTQDYEAFF.